This T cell receptor beta chain is drawn from a study of neurological immune-mediated disorders. Libraries from sorted cells each used roughly 1 million CD4+ or CD8+ T cells. This clonotype was observed a few times. What it recognizes is unknown. The CDR3 sequence is 11 residues long. From germline, CDR1 is MNHNS and CDR2 SASEGT. V dropped 6 bases and J dropped 9 bases, with 9 bases sitting between them. By 5'RACE with 10-nucleotide random UMIs, the cDNA was made. Sequencing runs each generated in excess of 160 million TCR-beta sequences derived from 15-18 subjects. TCRdb re-called the 5' RACE reads with MiXCR, one entry per CDR3 protein. Of 39,000 or so distinct CDR3 sequences listed, roughly 4.8% were seen once; the top ten hold 7% to 9.5%. Study conclusions and caveats: HTLV-1-associated myelopathy showed the most TCR clonal expansion; multiple sclerosis the least, below healthy controls.

The receptor comes from a young man in good health. The chain is built from TRBV6-1 and TRBJ2-1; D is possibly TRBD1 (5 bases). Sequenced input: CD4+ T cells from blood. CDR3 bases: TGTGCCAGCAGGGGGCAAGGTGAGCAGTTCTTC. Its translation: CASRGQGEQFF.